This record concerns one T cell receptor beta chain sequence. As yet, its antigen is unknown. Sequenced by immunoSEQ multiplex PCR; TCRdb stores in-frame clones only, minus some. The data show tens of thousands of clones, over 75% seen once. The data derive from a study of T cells in localized non-small cell lung cancer. General observations from the study: Because researchers sequenced only one region of the tumor, heterogeneity is still possible.

The germline V and J ends were trimmed by 0 bases and 0 bases, with 13 bases remaining between them. Germline V gives CDR1 SGHNT, CDR2 YYREEE (reference sequence). The CDR3 consists of 17 residues. This receptor was obtained from a male donor aged 60 or over with stage I squamous cell lung carcinoma. The genes are TRBV5-4 and TRBJ2-1; tentative D call: TRBD2 (7 bases). Sequencing was performed on peripheral blood, taken before any cancer treatment. The DNA for the CDR3 is TGTGCCAGCAGCTTGGGGGCGGGGGCCCTCTCCTACAATGAGCAGTTCTTC. Amino acids: CASSLGAGALSYNEQFF.